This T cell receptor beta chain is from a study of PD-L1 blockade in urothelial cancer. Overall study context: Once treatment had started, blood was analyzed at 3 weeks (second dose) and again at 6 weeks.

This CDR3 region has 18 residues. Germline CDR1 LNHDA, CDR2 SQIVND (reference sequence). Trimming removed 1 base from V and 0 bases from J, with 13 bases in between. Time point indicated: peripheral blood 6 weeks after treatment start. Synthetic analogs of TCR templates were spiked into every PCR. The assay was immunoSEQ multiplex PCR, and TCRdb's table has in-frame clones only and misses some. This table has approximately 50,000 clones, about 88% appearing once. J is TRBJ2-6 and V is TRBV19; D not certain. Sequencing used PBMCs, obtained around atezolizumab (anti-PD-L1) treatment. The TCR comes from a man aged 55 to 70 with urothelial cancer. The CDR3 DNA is TGTGCCAGTAGTATAGGTCCTGGAGTAGGCTCTGGGGCCAACGTCCTGACTTTC. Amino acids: CASSIGPGVGSGANVLTF. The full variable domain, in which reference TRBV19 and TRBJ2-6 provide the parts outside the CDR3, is DGGITQSPKYLFRKEGQNVTLSCEQNLNHDAMYWYRQDPGQGLRLIYYSQIVNDFQKGDIAEGYSVSREKKESFPLTVTSAQKNPTAFYLCASSIGPGVGSGANVLTFGAGSRLTVL.